What follows are 12 T cell receptor beta chains derived from one specimen sequenced in a study of response to subunit inactivated influenza vaccine. MiXCR was run by TCRdb on the RT-PCR reads, yielding one entry per CDR3 protein. The table records 600,000 to 850,000 distinct CDR3 sequences, 14% of them present only once. This material consisted of PBMCs from blood, taken around 14 days before vaccination. The receptors originated from a man aged 50-59 years who received an inactivated influenza vaccine.

The rearrangement links TRBV24-1 to TRBJ2-5, with TRBD2 identical over 9 bases. Germline values: CDR1 KGHDR, CDR2 SFDVKD. J gave up 1 base and V 4 bases, and 9 bases lay outside the gene matches. The CDR3 sequence is 17 residues long. Here the CDR3 reads CATSERTSESLQETQYF. In nucleotides, the CDR3 is TGTGCCACCAGTGAGAGGACTAGCGAATCCCTCCAAGAGACCCAGTACTTC.

The chain joins TRBV9 to TRBJ2-2; tentatively, D is TRBD2 (5 bases). This CDR3 contains 16 residues. The germline gives CDR1 SGDLS, CDR2 YYNGEE. Trimming pared 0 bases from V and 5 bases from J, leaving 14 bases between. CDR3 in amino acids: CASSVVGFRGTGELFF. The CDR3 DNA reads TGTGCCAGCAGCGTAGTGGGTTTCCGGGGAACCGGGGAGCTGTTTTTT.

V usage is TRBV28 and J usage is TRBJ2-2; weak D call: TRBD1 (5 bases). Trimming took 5 bases from V and 6 from J, leaving 22 bases between them. Germline loops: CDR1 MDHEN, CDR2 SYDVKM. This CDR3 region has 17 residues. The CDR3 reads CASSPRAGKYESGELFF. CDR3 sequence (DNA): TGTGCCAGCAGTCCCCGGGCAGGGAAATATGAGTCCGGGGAGCTGTTTTTT. The entire variable domain, with the rest obtained from reference TRBV28 and TRBJ2-2, is as follows: DVKVTQSSRYLVKRTGEKVFLECVQDMDHENMFWYRQDPGLGLRLIYFSYDVKMKEKGDIPEGYSVSREKKERFSLILESASTNQTSMYLCASSPRAGKYESGELFFGEGSRLTVL.

This sequence joins TRBV29-1 and TRBJ2-3; no reliable D call. The CDR3 spans 13 residues. Trimming removed 2 bases at V and 4 bases at J, with 10 bases between. Per the germline V gene, CDR1 is SQVTM and CDR2 is ANQGSEA. The CDR3, as DNA: TGCAGCGTTGAAATTACGGCCTCAGATACGCAGTATTTT. Translated, it gives CSVEITASDTQYF.

The chain carries TRBV5-1 and TRBJ1-1; D might be TRBD1 (6 bases). The CDR3 is 15 amino acids. Between the trimmed V and J ends, which lost 1 base and 1 base, there was a span of 11 bases. Germline V gene data show CDR1 as SGHRS and CDR2 as YFSETQ. The CDR3: CASSLRQAQNTEAFF. In DNA, the CDR3 is TGCGCCAGCAGCTTGCGACAGGCCCAGAACACTGAAGCTTTCTTT.

Regarding this clonotype: A much larger clonotype is one base distant, so this may be a read error. The rearrangement joins TRBV4-1 to TRBJ1-5; TRBD1 matches at 7 bases. Germline V gives CDR1 MGHRA, CDR2 YSYEKL. The CDR3 has 16 residues. V shed 0 bases, J shed 7 bases, and the junction held 9 bases outside the gene matches. For the CDR3, the DNA is TGCGCCAGCAGCCAAGAAGCGACAGGGAGGCAACAGCCCCAGCATTTT. Its protein product is CASSQEATGRQQPQHF.

This clonotype was seen a few times. The chain combines TRBV15 with TRBJ1-2; 11 bases are a match to TRBD1. The germline V gene encodes CDR1 LNHNV and CDR2 YYDKDF (reference sequence). Trimming removed 1 base from V and 5 bases from J; junction bases left unmatched: 15. The CDR3 is 19 residues long. CDR3 DNA sequence: TGTGCCACCAGCAGAGCGTCTTTCCGGGGGACAGGGGGAATTTATGGCTACACCTTC. Its translation: CATSRASFRGTGGIYGYTF.

This clonotype has only a few counts. V usage is TRBV7-8 and J usage is TRBJ1-1; possible D gene TRBD1, 5 bases. Trimming removed 6 bases at V and 7 bases at J, with 15 bases between. Per the germline V gene, CDR1 is SGHVS and CDR2 is FQNEAQ. The CDR3 contains 13 residues. This CDR3 is CASSRVGRGEAFF. The DNA of the CDR3 is TGTGCCAGCAGTAGGGTGGGGCGCGGTGAAGCTTTCTTT.

This chain links TRBV6-2 or TRBV6-3 with TRBJ2-5; D possibly matches TRBD1 or TRBD2 (5 bases each). With 8 bases removed from V and 1 base from J, the gap between germline ends came to 11 bases. Germline assignment: CDR1 MNHEY and CDR2 SVGEGT. The CDR3 has 13 residues. CDR3 region: CASGRGAQETQYF. Here the CDR3 DNA reads TGTGCCAGCGGAAGGGGAGCCCAAGAGACCCAGTACTTC.

This chain joins TRBV6-1 and TRBJ1-2; a possible D gene is TRBD1 (5 bases). The CDR3 covers 13 residues. Germline V gene lookup returns CDR1 MNHNS and CDR2 SASEGT. Trimming pared 7 bases from V and 4 bases from J, leaving 13 bases between. CDR3 sequence reads: CASTHGQSYGYTF. CDR3 bases: TGTGCCAGCACCCACGGACAATCCTATGGCTACACCTTC.

V usage is TRBV3-1 and J usage is TRBJ2-2; D assignment may be TRBD1 or TRBD2 (5 bases each). Germline CDR1 and CDR2: LGHDT and YNNKEL (reference sequence). CDR3 length: 14 amino acids. V dropped 1 base and J dropped 7 bases, with 10 bases sitting between them. CDR3 sequence reads: CASSQVGDLGELFF. In DNA form, the CDR3 reads TGTGCCAGCAGCCAAGTGGGGGATCTCGGGGAGCTGTTTTTT.

The rearrangement uses TRBV5-1 and TRBJ2-5; D is perhaps TRBD2 (5 bases). Germline-derived CDR1 and CDR2 are SGHRS and YFSETQ. The V end lost 0 bases, the J end lost 1 base, and 10 bases lay between the germline ends. The CDR3 covers 15 residues. The CDR3 region has the DNA TGCGCCAGCAGCTTGGGTCGGGGTAGCCAAGAGACCCAGTACTTC. Its protein product is CASSLGRGSQETQYF. Using reference TRBV5-1 and TRBJ2-5 for the parts outside the CDR3, the full variable domain is KAGVTQTPRYLIKTRGQQVTLSCSPISGHRSVSWYQQTPGQGLQFLFEYFSETQRNKGNFPGRFSGRQFSNSRSEMNVSTLELGDSALYLCASSLGRGSQETQYFGPGTRLLVL.